These 7 T cell receptor beta chains share one sample of origin, sequenced in a study of beta chain features in type 1 diabetes (dated by TCRdb to the late 2010s). The library came from the immunoSEQ multiplex PCR assay. The entire amount of isolated RNA was reverse transcribed using the High Capacity cDNA Reverse Transcription Kit, so the sequenced TCRB transcripts were expressed ones. What TCRdb holds here is the immuneACCESS table cut down to in-frame rearrangements. Part of the clones is not present; checked against another copy, under half of the missing clones reflect an unresolved V gene, and the others are unexplained. Here the sample has some 330,000 clones; about 10% occur a single time. The top ten clones comprise about 0.014% of the sample. Sequenced input: naive CD4+ T cells from blood. This specimen's cell subset or site label, interpreted: true naive CD4+ T cells. These receptors all come from a woman in her 30s in good health.

This chain links TRBV7-2 with TRBJ2-7, with D possibly matching TRBD2 (5 bases). Germline V lookup: CDR1 SGHTA, CDR2 FQGNSA. The CDR3 length is 14 residues. V was trimmed by 6 bases and J by 2 bases, leaving 14 bases between them. The CDR3 DNA sequence: TGTGCCAGCAGTTCCTGGGAGCACCCCTACGAGCAGTACTTC. This sequence encodes CASSSWEHPYEQYF.

This clone was seen a handful of times. This chain links TRBV9 with TRBJ2-7; the match to TRBD2 covers 8 bases. V dropped 4 bases and J dropped 0; count of bases not matched to a gene: 9. Germline CDR1 is SGDLS and CDR2 is YYNGEE. The CDR3 runs 16 residues. CDR3 loop: CASSTKPGGSSYEQYF. CDR3 coding DNA: TGTGCCAGCAGCACTAAACCGGGAGGGTCCTCCTACGAGCAGTACTTC.

In this sample, this clone turned up a few times. The V gene is TRBV11-2, the J gene TRBJ2-1, with a possible D match to TRBD2 (5 bases). V lost 5 bases and J 9 bases, leaving 14 bases between the germline ends. This CDR3 is 13 amino acids long. Germline CDR1 is SGHAT and CDR2 is FQNNGV. In DNA form, the CDR3 reads TGTGCCAGCAGCACTCCGACTAATCCTGAGCAGTTCTTC. This codes for CASSTPTNPEQFF.

This clone was observed a handful of times. The rearrangement links TRBV19 to TRBJ2-3; the match to TRBD1 covers 12 bases. The CDR3 runs 14 residues. V gave up 6 bases and J gave up 8 bases; unmatched junction bases: 6. Germline CDR1 is LNHDA and CDR2 is SQIVND (reference sequence). The CDR3 bases are TGTGCCAGTAGCCGGGACAGGGGGCTTGGTACGCAGTATTTT. Its translation is CASSRDRGLGTQYF.

The chain recombines TRBV14 with TRBJ2-3; tentative D call: TRBD1 (6 bases). The CDR3 consists of 18 residues. The germline V and J ends were trimmed by 2 bases and 1 base, with 19 bases remaining between them. Germline CDR1 reads SGHDN; CDR2 reads FVKESK. The CDR3 DNA reads TGTGCCAGCAGCCAATTTCTACACGGACAGCTCGGCACAGATACGCAGTATTTT. It translates to CASSQFLHGQLGTDTQYF.

The genes are TRBV4-2 and TRBJ2-1; no clear D gene. The CDR3 covers 15 residues. Looked up from germline, CDR1 is LGHNA and CDR2 is YNFKEQ. With 4 bases removed from V and 0 bases from J, the gap between germline ends came to 10 bases. DNA for the CDR3: TGTGCCAGCAGCCCCCATACTGACTCCTACAATGAGCAGTTCTTC. Amino acids: CASSPHTDSYNEQFF.

This chain links TRBV28 with TRBJ1-1; D is perhaps TRBD1 (5 bases). Germline CDR1 reads MDHEN; CDR2 reads SYDVKM. The CDR3 spans 14 residues. V lost 3 bases to trimming and J lost 1 base, with 9 bases between them. This chain's CDR3 is CASSFDGGNTEAFF. The CDR3 DNA reads TGTGCCAGCAGTTTTGACGGGGGGAACACTGAAGCTTTCTTT.